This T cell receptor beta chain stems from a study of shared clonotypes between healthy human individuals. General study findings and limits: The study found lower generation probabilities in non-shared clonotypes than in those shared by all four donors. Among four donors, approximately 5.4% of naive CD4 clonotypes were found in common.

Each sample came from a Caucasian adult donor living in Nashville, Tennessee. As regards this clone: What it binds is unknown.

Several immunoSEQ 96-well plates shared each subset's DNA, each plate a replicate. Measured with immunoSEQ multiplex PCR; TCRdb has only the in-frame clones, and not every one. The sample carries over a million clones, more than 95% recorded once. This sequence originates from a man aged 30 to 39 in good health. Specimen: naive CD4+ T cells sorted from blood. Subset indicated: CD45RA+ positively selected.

The CDR3 nucleotides read TGCAGCGTTGGGCAGGGTCCCTATGGCTACACCTTC. It is translated as CSVGQGPYGYTF. This chain joins TRBV29-1 and TRBJ1-2; the D gene is possibly TRBD1 (5 bases). Trimming removed 4 bases at V and 4 bases at J, with 10 bases between. CDR1 is SQVTM and CDR2 is ANQGSEA in the germline V gene. CDR3 length: 12 amino acids. Supplemented by reference TRBV29-1 and TRBJ1-2, the full variable domain reads SAVISQKPSRDICQRGTSLTIQCQVDSQVTMMFWYRQQPGQSLTLIATANQGSEATYESGFVIDKFPISRPNLTFSTLTVSNMSPEDSSIYLCSVGQGPYGYTFGSGTRLTVV.